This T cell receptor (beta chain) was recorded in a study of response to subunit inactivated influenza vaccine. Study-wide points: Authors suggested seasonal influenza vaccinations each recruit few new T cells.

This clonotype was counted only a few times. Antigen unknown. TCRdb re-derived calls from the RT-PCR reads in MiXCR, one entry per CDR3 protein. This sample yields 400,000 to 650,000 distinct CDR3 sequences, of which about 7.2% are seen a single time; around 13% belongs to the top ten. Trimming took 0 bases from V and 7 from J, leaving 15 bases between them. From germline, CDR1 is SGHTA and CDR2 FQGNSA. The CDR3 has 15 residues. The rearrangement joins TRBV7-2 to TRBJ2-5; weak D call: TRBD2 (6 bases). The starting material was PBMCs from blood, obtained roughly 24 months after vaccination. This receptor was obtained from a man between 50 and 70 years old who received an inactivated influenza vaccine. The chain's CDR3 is CASSLAGGKGLTQYF. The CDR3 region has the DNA TGTGCCAGCAGCTTAGCGGGAGGCAAAGGGTTGACCCAGTACTTC.